The following is a TCR beta chain sequence with its context. The antigen it binds to is not known. No base quality information exists; no much larger clone differs at one position. CDR1 and CDR2 are read off the germline V gene (reference sequence) as GTSNPN and SVGIG. The germline ends are 13 bases apart after V is trimmed by 3 bases and J by 2 bases. Spanning cysteine to phenylalanine, the CDR3 consists of 14 amino acids. Just the 42-base CDR3 DNA is kept, in frame starting at base 1. The immunoSEQ Assay, a bias-controlled multiplex PCR, was used to amplify TCRbeta CDR3 regions from genomic DNA. Per the original workflow: The number of nucleated cells in each sample was estimated from the amplification of reference gene primers within the assay. To quantify the absolute abundance of each unique TCRbeta CDR3 rearrangement, sequence reads were collapsed and filtered. For each sample, productive Simpson clonality was calculated as the square root of Simpson's diversity index over productive rearrangements. TCRdb retrieved this table from immuneACCESS and kept in-frame rearrangements only. Not all clones are present; in checked studies, unresolved V genes account for under half, and no reason is known for the remainder. V and J calls and clone size are given by that table; D and trimming were obtained from the DNA. The sample table shows fewer than 250,000 clones, and approximately 91% are seen once. The top ten clonotypes cover roughly 0.69% of the sample.

The data belong to a study of blood T cell repertoires in COVID-19 (dated by TCRdb to the early 2020s). Some background on the complete study: The collaborator samples originated in the United States, Italy and Spain and spanned the acute and convalescent phases of COVID-19. HLA class I and class II types, where available, came from metadata supplied by the sample provider rather than from assay-based typing. The material from the prospective study consisted of cDNA or gDNA derived from T cells, B-cell-depleted T cells, or PBMCs. The repertoires were made available in a free public database intended to serve as a resource for research on the immune response to SARS-CoV-2. A de-identified subject ID, COVID-19 status, age in years and sex were almost always included in the sample metadata. The samples were drawn from two sources: the first 160 participants of the ongoing ImmuneRACE study, and 950 to 1,500 subjects contributed by 6 global collaborators. Deeply sampled blood TCRbeta repertoires from subjects exposed to, actively infected with, or recovered from COVID-19 were included in the dataset.

Each collaborating institution followed its own protocols to collect whole blood in K2EDTA tubes. For TCRbeta analysis, collaborators shipped samples in one of three forms: frozen whole blood, isolated PBMCs, or DNA extracted from either of those sample types. Study-wide conclusions, independent of this receptor: The amount of clinical and demographic metadata varied by source and participant and was provided uncurated.

The V gene is TRBV30 and the J gene is TRBJ2-5; perhaps TRBD1 is the D gene, with 6 bases matching. The sequence derives from a man aged 40-49 years with acute or convalescent COVID-19. The sample taken for sequencing was peripheral blood. The sequenced DNA: TGTGCCTGGAGCCCCGACAGGCTACAAGAGACCCAGTACTTC. The translation is CAWSPDRLQETQYF.